This T cell receptor (beta chain) is drawn from a study of blood T cell repertoires in COVID-19. In the original workflow: Reference gene primer amplification gave estimated nucleated cell counts. Method: immunoSEQ multiplex PCR; TCRdb's copy keeps in-frame clones and lacks some. V and J calls and clone size are those listed in that table; D and trimming were worked out from the DNA. The sample lists fewer than 250,000 clones, roughly 80% occurring once. This CDR3 is built from 12 residues. The germline V gene has CDR1 SNHLY and CDR2 FYNNEI. Losses at the gene ends were 5 bases for V and 9 bases for J; bases not matched to a gene: 4.

Sample: peripheral blood. The clonotype was recovered from a human donor in a cohort sampled during active COVID-19. The V call is TRBV2, the J call TRBJ2-1, with 7 bases lining up with TRBD1. The CDR3 DNA reads as TGTGCCAGCAGTCAGGGGGTAGGTGAGCAGTTCTTC. Protein product: CASSQGVGEQFF.